The present T cell receptor beta chain was sequenced within a study of regulatory T cells in long-lasting Graves disease. Relying on iRepertoire HTBI primers and Arm-PCR of CDR3 regions, the team built TCR beta libraries. TCRdb passed the multiplex PCR reads through MiXCR, listing each CDR3 protein once. This sample has hundreds of thousands of distinct CDR3 sequences; about 16% occur once, and the top ten carry about 11%. Regarding the study as a whole: Gene preferences differed: TRBV28, TRBJ1-2, TRBJ2-5 in persistent cases.

Germline V gene sequence: CDR1 MDHEN, CDR2 SYDVKM. This CDR3 spans 19 amino acids. J gave up 2 bases and V 1 base, and 17 bases lay outside the gene matches. Described time point: newly diagnosed GD, antithyroid drugs for less than 3 months. From RNA extracted from PBMCs, the TCR library was made. This clonotype was detected ten times or more. What it binds is not known. The sample was also reused in another study, on T cells in Graves' hyperthyroidism and ophthalmopathy. That paper notes: RT-PCR in the first round (using the HTBI primer set) targeted the TCR CDR3. Most expanded thyroid clonotypes above 0.001 recurred in blood. Progression to ophthalmopathy was predicted a median of 6.5 months early.

This sample comprised peripheral blood mononuclear cells (PBMCs), obtained at new diagnosis, from a patient treated with antithyroid drugs. The clonotype was recovered from a woman younger than 45 with Graves disease. V is TRBV28 and J is TRBJ2-7; 7 bases line up with TRBD2. CDR3 sequence reads: CASSLSFQVWGGTTYEQYF. The CDR3 nucleotides read TGTGCCAGCAGTTTATCTTTTCAGGTGTGGGGCGGGACTACCTACGAGCAGTACTTC.